This T cell receptor (beta chain) was recorded in a study of cytomegalovirus exposure and HLA in healthy donors. Across the study: The same platform was used for the 110 or so validation repertoires and the roughly 670 first-cohort repertoires, a later analysis reported. Whole-study results and caveats: The study labeled approximately 150 TCR beta chains cytomegalovirus-associated. Reports described diagnosis of cytomegalovirus status by the classifier as highly specific and sensitive. Rarity characterized most TCR sequences, yet some public TCRs appeared in many donors.

Libraries were prepared by immunoSEQ multiplex PCR; TCRdb keeps only in-frame clonotypes and omits some of them. The repertoire includes about 190,000 clones, more than 75% of them detected once, and over 1.3% sits in the top ten. V lost 4 bases to trimming and J lost 0 bases, with 10 bases between them. The length of the CDR3 is 14 residues. Looked up from germline, CDR1 is SGHRS and CDR2 is YFSETQ. On this clone: The antigen is not known.

Sequencing used PBMCs. This clonotype was obtained from a woman younger than 30 in good health and CMV-seronegative. The rearrangement uses TRBV5-1 and TRBJ1-1; D perhaps matches TRBD1 (6 bases). CDR3 protein: CASSLGGLNTEAFF. The CDR3 nucleotides read TGCGCCAGCAGCCTAGGGGGACTGAACACTGAAGCTTTCTTT.